This note documents a single T cell receptor beta chain sequence. Its target is unknown. The data are from a study of T cells in localized non-small cell lung cancer. Study observations and caveats: A higher density of T cells in blood coincided with extended overall survival.

Generated by immunoSEQ multiplex PCR, the TCRdb table keeps only in-frame clones and is missing some. This sample yields about 64,000 clones, of which 81% are seen a single time; roughly 4.8% belongs to the top ten. The sample consisted of PBMCs, taken before any cancer treatment. The clonotype comes from a man between 40 and 70 years old with stage II lung adenocarcinoma.

CDR3 loop: CASTGGGGYTEAFF. CDR3 nucleotides: TGTGCCAGCACCGGAGGGGGGGGGTACACTGAAGCTTTCTTT. This chain links TRBV6-5 with TRBJ1-1; TRBD1 might be the D (6 bases). Deletions cut 7 bases from V and 3 bases from J, with 15 bases between. The CDR3 sequence is 14 residues long. Germline V CDR1 and CDR2: MNHEY, SVGAGI.